Detailed here is one T cell receptor beta chain. No antigen is known for it. A much larger clone differs by one base, so this may be a read error. The sample is drawn from a study of glioma-infiltrating T cells. Study findings and constraints: Non-neoplastic patients had below-expected tissue-blood divergence, while all gliomas exceeded expectation.

Using RNA template, CDR3s of TCR alpha and beta were amplified with iRepertoire arm-PCR. MiXCR was run by TCRdb on the multiplex PCR reads, yielding one entry per CDR3 protein. This sample yields roughly 200,000 distinct CDR3 sequences, of which 30% to 40% are seen a single time; around 21% belongs to the top ten. Looked up from germline, CDR1 is ENHRY and CDR2 is SYGVKD. V lost 7 bases and J lost 0; bases outside the gene matches: 4. This CDR3 region has 15 residues. Sequenced sample: glioma tissue, nonneoplastic brain tissue, or PBMCs (not recorded which). This receptor was identified in a human donor with low-grade glioma or glioblastoma, undergoing nonglioma brain surgery, or in good health (not recorded which). The J gene is TRBJ2-3, the V gene TRBV10-3; 10 nucleotides align to TRBD2. DNA of the CDR3: TGTGCCATCAATCCGACTAGCGGGAGCACAGATACGCAGTATTTT. The encoded protein is CAINPTSGSTDTQYF.